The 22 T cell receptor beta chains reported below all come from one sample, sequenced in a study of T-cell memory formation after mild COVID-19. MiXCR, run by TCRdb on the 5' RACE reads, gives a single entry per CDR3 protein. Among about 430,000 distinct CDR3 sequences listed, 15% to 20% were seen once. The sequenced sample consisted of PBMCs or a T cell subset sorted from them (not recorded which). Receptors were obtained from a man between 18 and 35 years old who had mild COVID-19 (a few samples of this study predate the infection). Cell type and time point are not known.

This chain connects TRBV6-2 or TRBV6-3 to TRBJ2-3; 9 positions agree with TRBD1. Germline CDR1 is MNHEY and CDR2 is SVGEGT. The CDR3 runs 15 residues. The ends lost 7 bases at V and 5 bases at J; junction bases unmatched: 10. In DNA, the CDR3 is TGTGCCAGCAACCAAGGACAGGGGTCTTTAGATACGCAGTATTTT. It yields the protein CASNQGQGSLDTQYF.

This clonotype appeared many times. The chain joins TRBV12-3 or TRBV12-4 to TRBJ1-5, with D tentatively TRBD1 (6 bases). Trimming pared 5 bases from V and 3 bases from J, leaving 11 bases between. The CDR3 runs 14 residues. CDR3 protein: CASSAGQYNQPQHF. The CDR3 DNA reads TGTGCCAGCAGTGCAGGACAGTACAATCAGCCCCAGCATTTT.

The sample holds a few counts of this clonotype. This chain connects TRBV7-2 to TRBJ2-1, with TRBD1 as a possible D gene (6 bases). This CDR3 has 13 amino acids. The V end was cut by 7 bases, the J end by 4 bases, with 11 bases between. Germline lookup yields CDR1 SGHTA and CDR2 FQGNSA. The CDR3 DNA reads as TGTGCCAGCACCCAGGGGCAATACAATGAGCAGTTCTTC. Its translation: CASTQGQYNEQFF.

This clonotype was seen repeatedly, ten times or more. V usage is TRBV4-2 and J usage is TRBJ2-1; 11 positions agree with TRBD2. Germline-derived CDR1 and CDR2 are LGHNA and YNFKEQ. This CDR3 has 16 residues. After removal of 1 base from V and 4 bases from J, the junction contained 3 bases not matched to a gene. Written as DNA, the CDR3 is TGTGCCAGCAGCCAAGTAACTAGCGGGGGTTACAATGAGCAGTTCTTC. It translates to CASSQVTSGGYNEQFF.

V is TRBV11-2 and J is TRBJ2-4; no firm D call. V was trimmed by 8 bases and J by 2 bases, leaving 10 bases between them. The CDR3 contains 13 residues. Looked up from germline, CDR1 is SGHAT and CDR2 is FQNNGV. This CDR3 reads CASRARSKNIQYF. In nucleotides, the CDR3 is TGTGCCAGCCGAGCGCGATCCAAAAACATTCAGTACTTC. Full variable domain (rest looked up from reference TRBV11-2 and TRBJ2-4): EAGVAQSPRYKIIEKRQSVAFWCNPISGHATLYWYQQILGQGPKLLIQFQNNGVVDDSQLPKDRFSAERLKGVDSTLKIQPAKLEDSAVYLCASRARSKNIQYFGAGTRLSVL.

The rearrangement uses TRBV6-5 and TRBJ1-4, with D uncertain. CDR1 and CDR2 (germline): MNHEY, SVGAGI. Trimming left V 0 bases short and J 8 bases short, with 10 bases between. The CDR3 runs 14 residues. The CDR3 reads CASSYSGEKEKLFF. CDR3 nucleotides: TGTGCCAGCAGTTACTCGGGAGAGAAGGAAAAACTGTTTTTT.

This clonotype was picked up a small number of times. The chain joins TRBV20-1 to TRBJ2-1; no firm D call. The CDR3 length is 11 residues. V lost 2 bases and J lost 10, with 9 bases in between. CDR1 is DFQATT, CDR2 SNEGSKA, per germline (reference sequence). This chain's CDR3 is CSARRSVEQFF. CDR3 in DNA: TGCAGTGCTAGACGGTCCGTGGAGCAGTTCTTC.

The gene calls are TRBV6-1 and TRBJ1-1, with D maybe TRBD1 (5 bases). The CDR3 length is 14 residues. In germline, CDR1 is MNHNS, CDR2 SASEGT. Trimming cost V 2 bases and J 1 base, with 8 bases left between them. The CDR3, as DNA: TGTGCCAGCAGTGAATCGACAGCGAACACTGAAGCTTTCTTT. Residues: CASSESTANTEAFF.

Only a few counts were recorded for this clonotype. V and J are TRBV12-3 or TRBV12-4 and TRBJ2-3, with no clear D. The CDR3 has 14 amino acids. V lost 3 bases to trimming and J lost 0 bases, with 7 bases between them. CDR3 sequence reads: CASSLRLSTDTQYF. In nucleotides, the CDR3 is TGTGCCAGCAGTTTGAGGCTTAGCACAGATACGCAGTATTTT.

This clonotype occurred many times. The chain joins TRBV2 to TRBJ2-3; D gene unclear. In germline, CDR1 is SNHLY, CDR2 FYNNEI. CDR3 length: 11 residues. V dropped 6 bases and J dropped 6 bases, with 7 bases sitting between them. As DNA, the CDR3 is TGTGCCAGCAGCGACCTGGATACGCAGTATTTT. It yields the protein CASSDLDTQYF.

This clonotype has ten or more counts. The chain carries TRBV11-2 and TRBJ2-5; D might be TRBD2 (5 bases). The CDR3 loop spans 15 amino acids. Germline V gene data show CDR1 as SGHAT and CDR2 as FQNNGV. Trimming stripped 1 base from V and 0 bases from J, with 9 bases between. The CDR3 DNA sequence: TGTGCCAGCAGCTTAGGGGTCGGGGACCAAGAGACCCAGTACTTC. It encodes CASSLGVGDQETQYF.

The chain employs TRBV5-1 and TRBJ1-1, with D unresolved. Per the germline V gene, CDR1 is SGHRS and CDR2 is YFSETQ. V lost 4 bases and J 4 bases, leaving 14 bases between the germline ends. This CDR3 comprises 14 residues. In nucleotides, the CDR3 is TGCGCCAGCAGCAAGGACCCCGGCGGCACTGAAGCTTTCTTT. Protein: CASSKDPGGTEAFF.

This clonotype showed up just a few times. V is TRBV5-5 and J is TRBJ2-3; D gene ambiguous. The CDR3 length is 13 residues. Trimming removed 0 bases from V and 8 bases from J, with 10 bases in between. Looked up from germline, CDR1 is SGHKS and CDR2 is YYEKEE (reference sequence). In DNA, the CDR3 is TGTGCCAGCAGCTTGGATTCCTTCATTACGCAGTATTTT. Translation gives CASSLDSFITQYF.

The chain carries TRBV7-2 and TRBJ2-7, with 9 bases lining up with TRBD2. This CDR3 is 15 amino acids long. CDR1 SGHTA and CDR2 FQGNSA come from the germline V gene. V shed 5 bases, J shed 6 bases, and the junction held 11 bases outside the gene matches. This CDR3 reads CASSQDSGGGGEQYF. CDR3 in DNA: TGTGCCAGCAGCCAGGATAGCGGCGGGGGGGGCGAGCAGTACTTC.

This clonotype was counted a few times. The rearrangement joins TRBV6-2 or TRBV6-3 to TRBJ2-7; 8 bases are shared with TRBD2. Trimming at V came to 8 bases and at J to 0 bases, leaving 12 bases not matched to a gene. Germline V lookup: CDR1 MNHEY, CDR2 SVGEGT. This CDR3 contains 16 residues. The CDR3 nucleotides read TGTGCCAGCTACCCCGGGGGGGGTATGAGCTCCTACGAGCAGTACTTC. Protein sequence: CASYPGGGMSSYEQYF.

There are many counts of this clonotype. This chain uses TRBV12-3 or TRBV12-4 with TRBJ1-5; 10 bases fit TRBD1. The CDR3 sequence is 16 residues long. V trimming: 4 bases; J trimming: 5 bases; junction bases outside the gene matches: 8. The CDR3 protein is CASSSRRDRGDQPQHF. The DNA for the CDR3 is TGTGCCAGCAGTTCCCGCCGGGACAGGGGCGATCAGCCCCAGCATTTT.

Here the CDR3 reads CASSLFQGAPREKLFF. CDR3 DNA sequence: TGCGCCAGCAGCTTATTCCAGGGGGCGCCCCGTGAAAAACTGTTTTTT. This chain connects TRBV5-1 to TRBJ1-4; 8 nucleotides agree with TRBD1. The V segment lost 2 bases and the J segment 7 bases; nucleotides outside the gene matches: 10. The germline CDR1 and CDR2 sequences are SGHRS and YFSETQ. The CDR3 has 16 amino acids. The full variable domain, in which reference TRBV5-1 and TRBJ1-4 provide the parts outside the CDR3, is KAGVTQTPRYLIKTRGQQVTLSCSPISGHRSVSWYQQTPGQGLQFLFEYFSETQRNKGNFPGRFSGRQFSNSRSEMNVSTLELGDSALYLCASSLFQGAPREKLFFGSGTQLSVL.

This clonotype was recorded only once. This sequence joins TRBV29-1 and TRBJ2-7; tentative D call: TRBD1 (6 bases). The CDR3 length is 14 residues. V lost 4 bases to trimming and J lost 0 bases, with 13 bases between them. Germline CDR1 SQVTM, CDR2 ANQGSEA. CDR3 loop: CSVVRDTPSYEQYF. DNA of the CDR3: TGCAGCGTTGTCCGGGACACTCCCTCCTACGAGCAGTACTTC.

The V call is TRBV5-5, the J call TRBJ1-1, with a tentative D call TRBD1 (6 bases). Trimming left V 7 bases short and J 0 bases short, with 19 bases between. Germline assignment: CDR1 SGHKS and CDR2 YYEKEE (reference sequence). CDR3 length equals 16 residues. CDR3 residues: CASGTQGTYMNTEAFF. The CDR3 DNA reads TGTGCCAGCGGGACGCAGGGGACTTACATGAACACTGAAGCTTTCTTT.

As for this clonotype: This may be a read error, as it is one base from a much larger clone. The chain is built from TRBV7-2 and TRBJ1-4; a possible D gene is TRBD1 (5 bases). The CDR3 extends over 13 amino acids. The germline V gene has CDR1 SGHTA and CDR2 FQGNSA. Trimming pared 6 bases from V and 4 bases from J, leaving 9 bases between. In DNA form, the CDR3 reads TGTGCCAGCAGGAGGGGCCTTAATGAAAAACTGTTTTTT. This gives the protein CASRRGLNEKLFF.

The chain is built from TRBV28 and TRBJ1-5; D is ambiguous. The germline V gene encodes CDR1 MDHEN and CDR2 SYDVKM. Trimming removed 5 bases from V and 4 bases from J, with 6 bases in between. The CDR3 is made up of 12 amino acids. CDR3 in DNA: TGTGCCAGCAGTCCGGAAAATCAGCCCCAGCATTTT. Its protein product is CASSPENQPQHF.

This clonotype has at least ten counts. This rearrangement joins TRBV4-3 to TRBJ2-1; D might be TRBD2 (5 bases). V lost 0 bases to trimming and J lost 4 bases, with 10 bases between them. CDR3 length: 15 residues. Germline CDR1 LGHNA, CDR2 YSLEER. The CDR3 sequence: CASSQDRGGYNEQFF. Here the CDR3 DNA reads TGCGCCAGCAGCCAAGATCGAGGCGGGTACAATGAGCAGTTCTTC.